The present T cell receptor beta chain was sequenced within a study of T cells in Graves' hyperthyroidism and ophthalmopathy. Whole-study results and caveats: It was a median around seven months before onset that the model predicted ophthalmopathy. Clonotypes that were expanded in thyroid above 0.001 mostly appeared in blood too.

Researchers amplified the TCR beta CDR3 regions from RNA transcripts. The HTBI primer set drove a first-round RT-PCR of the TCR CDR3. TCRdb ran MiXCR on the multiplex PCR reads and lists one entry per CDR3 protein. The table includes around 540,000 distinct CDR3 sequences, more than 45% detected once. Germline V lookup: CDR1 LNHDA, CDR2 SQIVND (reference sequence). The V gene lost 11 bases and the J gene lost 1 base, with 15 bases spanning the gap. This CDR3 has 13 amino acids. The study left out patients who had uncontrolled infection, other autoimmune disease, pregnancy or lactation. Clinical symptoms, serum thyroxine and TRAb, thyroid ultrasound and orbital computed tomography were used for the diagnoses. For this clonotype: Its target is unknown.

This rearrangement joins TRBV19 to TRBJ2-7; D may be TRBD1 (5 bases). The specimen sequenced was peripheral blood or thyroid tissue (not recorded which). The source is a woman between 18 and 29 years old with Graves' hyperthyroidism. CDR3 sequence: CASIGASSYEQYF. CDR3 in DNA: TGTGCCTCCATTGGGGCTAGTTCCTACGAGCAGTACTTC.